Following are 30 T cell receptor beta chains from one sample sequenced in a study of cytomegalovirus exposure and HLA in healthy donors (dated by TCRdb to the late 2010s). Library creation used the immunoSEQ multiplex PCR assay. The multiplex PCR relied on a mix of 60 forward primers for TCR Vbeta segments and 13 reverse primers for TCR Jbeta segments. TCRdb's version of the immuneACCESS table is confined to in-frame rearrangements and falls short of the full clone set. An unresolved V gene accounts for under half of the shortfall where checked; the remainder is of unknown origin. The sample contains about 140,000 clones, around 80% of them found a single time. In total, the top ten clones hold 1.9% of the sample. Sequenced: PBMCs. The receptors originated from a woman between 40 and 55 years old in good health and CMV-seronegative.

The genes are TRBV6-5 and TRBJ2-7, with 8 bases matching TRBD2. The germline gives CDR1 MNHEY, CDR2 SVGAGI. There are 16 residues in the CDR3. V lost 0 bases and J lost 0; bases outside the gene matches: 4. The CDR3 here is CASSYSISGSSYEQYF. The DNA for the CDR3 is TGTGCCAGCAGTTACTCGATCAGCGGGAGCTCCTACGAGCAGTACTTC.

The chain uses TRBV19 and TRBJ1-2; 7 nucleotides line up with TRBD1. Germline CDR1 reads LNHDA; CDR2 reads SQIVND (reference sequence). The junction had 2 bases not matched to a gene; V was cut back by 3 bases and J by 4 bases. This CDR3 comprises 13 residues. CDR3 region: CASSMYRGYGYTF. The DNA for the CDR3 is TGTGCCAGTAGTATGTACAGGGGCTATGGCTACACCTTC.

V gene TRBV4-3 combines with J gene TRBJ2-3, with 7 bases lining up with TRBD1. V was pared by 0 bases and J by 3 bases, with 9 bases of the junction left unmatched. Germline assignment: CDR1 LGHNA and CDR2 YSLEER. The CDR3 runs 17 residues. CDR3 protein: CASSQDGPGTETDTQYF. The CDR3 region has the DNA TGCGCCAGCAGCCAAGATGGTCCGGGGACAGAAACAGATACGCAGTATTTT.

The chain carries TRBV9 and TRBJ2-3; the D gene is possibly TRBD2 (6 bases). V was pared by 0 bases and J by 2 bases, with 10 bases between. The CDR3 has 15 amino acids. CDR1 is SGDLS and CDR2 is YYNGEE in the germline V gene. CDR3: CASSVAIADTDTQYF. The CDR3 region has the DNA TGTGCCAGCAGCGTAGCCATAGCGGACACAGATACGCAGTATTTT.

For the CDR3, the DNA is TGTGCCTGGAGCGGGACTAGCGGGAGGGTCGACGAGCAGTACTTC. Translating it yields CAWSGTSGRVDEQYF. This chain links TRBV30 with TRBJ2-7; 16 bases agree with TRBD2. The CDR3 is 15 amino acids. CDR1 is GTSNPN, CDR2 SVGIG, per germline (reference sequence). Trimming at V came to 3 bases and at J to 5 bases, leaving 4 bases not matched to a gene.

The rearrangement uses TRBV9 and TRBJ2-1; D is perhaps TRBD2 (6 bases). V lost 0 bases, J lost 9 bases, and 13 bases lay in between. The CDR3 sequence is 14 residues long. Germline V gives CDR1 SGDLS, CDR2 YYNGEE. Here the CDR3 reads CASSVELGGREQFF. The CDR3 coding sequence is TGTGCCAGCAGCGTAGAATTGGGGGGTCGTGAGCAGTTCTTC.

The rearrangement links TRBV11-2 to TRBJ1-2; no reliable D call. V was shortened by 6 bases and J by 0 bases, with 14 bases between the two germline ends. Germline-derived CDR1 and CDR2 are SGHAT and FQNNGV. The CDR3 is 15 residues long. The CDR3 DNA is TGTGCCAGCAGTCCAAACCATGGCTCTAACTATGGCTACACCTTC. This gives the protein CASSPNHGSNYGYTF. Using reference TRBV11-2 and TRBJ1-2 for the parts outside the CDR3, the full variable domain is EAGVAQSPRYKIIEKRQSVAFWCNPISGHATLYWYQQILGQGPKLLIQFQNNGVVDDSQLPKDRFSAERLKGVDSTLKIQPAKLEDSAVYLCASSPNHGSNYGYTFGSGTRLTVV.

The chain has TRBV7-9 and TRBJ2-7, with 8 nucleotides matching TRBD2. The V gene's germline CDR1 is SEHNR and CDR2 FQNEAQ (reference sequence). The CDR3 runs 16 residues. The ends lost 1 base at V and 2 bases at J; junction bases unmatched: 7. In nucleotides, the CDR3 is TGTGCCAGCAGCTTAGATCGGGGCGGGAGGACCTACGAGCAGTACTTC. Residues: CASSLDRGGRTYEQYF. The complete variable domain, with remaining parts taken from reference TRBV7-9 and TRBJ2-7, reads DTGVSQNPRHKITKRGQNVTFRCDPISEHNRLYWYRQTLGQGPEFLTYFQNEAQLEKSRLLSDRFSAERPKGSFSTLEIQRTEQGDSAMYLCASSLDRGGRTYEQYFGPGTRLTVT.

This chain connects TRBV19 to TRBJ2-1; the match to TRBD2 covers 11 bases. Germline V gene lookup returns CDR1 LNHDA and CDR2 SQIVND (reference sequence). The trim removed 6 bases at V and 6 bases at J, leaving 19 bases unmatched. This CDR3 spans 19 amino acids. The CDR3, as DNA: TGTGCCAGTAGCCTAGGACTAGCGGGCCAAAAGAGCCGCTCCAATGAGCAGTTCTTC. This sequence encodes CASSLGLAGQKSRSNEQFF.

J is TRBJ2-3 and V is TRBV6-1; TRBD1 matches 7 bases. Looked up from germline, CDR1 is MNHNS and CDR2 is SASEGT. This CDR3 has 15 residues. The J segment lost 2 bases and the V segment lost 5 bases, leaving 7 bases of the junction unmatched. CDR3 nucleotides: TGTGCCAGCAGTATCGGGACAGCGACCACAGATACGCAGTATTTT. Translation gives CASSIGTATTDTQYF.

The chain combines TRBV28 with TRBJ2-1; D perhaps matches TRBD2 (5 bases). This CDR3 is 13 amino acids long. CDR1 and CDR2 from the germline V gene are MDHEN and SYDVKM. V was pared by 1 base and J by 4 bases, with 5 bases between. DNA for the CDR3: TGTGCCAGCAGTTTATTAGCGTACAATGAGCAGTTCTTC. Its protein is CASSLLAYNEQFF.

The chain joins TRBV28 to TRBJ2-1; D uncertain. Trimming took 3 bases from V and 8 from J, leaving 5 bases between them. CDR1 is MDHEN and CDR2 is SYDVKM in the germline V gene. The CDR3 covers 11 residues. CDR3 residues: CASSFLHEQFF. The CDR3 nucleotides are TGTGCCAGCAGTTTTCTTCATGAGCAGTTCTTC. Full variable domain (rest looked up from reference TRBV28 and TRBJ2-1): DVKVTQSSRYLVKRTGEKVFLECVQDMDHENMFWYRQDPGLGLRLIYFSYDVKMKEKGDIPEGYSVSREKKERFSLILESASTNQTSMYLCASSFLHEQFFGPGTRLTVL.

The chain joins TRBV4-2 to TRBJ2-1; no definite D call. Per germline, CDR1 LGHNA and CDR2 YNFKEQ. This CDR3 region has 15 residues. The ends were cut back, 1 base at V and 0 bases at J, with 7 bases in the middle. The CDR3 protein is CASSQATGSYNEQFF. As DNA, the CDR3 is TGTGCCAGCAGCCAAGCTACGGGCTCCTACAATGAGCAGTTCTTC.

This clone appeared once. The chain joins TRBV19 to TRBJ2-5; no clear D. Trimming took 6 bases from V and 1 from J, leaving 18 bases between them. Germline V gene data show CDR1 as LNHDA and CDR2 as SQIVND (reference sequence). This CDR3 contains 16 residues. The CDR3 DNA reads as TGTGCCAGTAGACCAACCCTCTGGTACAGCCAAGAGACCCAGTACTTC. This gives the protein CASRPTLWYSQETQYF.

The gene calls are TRBV9 and TRBJ2-2; 14 nucleotides match TRBD2. V lost 4 bases and J lost 6; bases outside the gene matches: 11. Germline loops: CDR1 SGDLS, CDR2 YYNGEE. This CDR3 comprises 18 residues. The CDR3 sequence is CASSPNLGLAGEAGELFF. The CDR3 coding sequence is TGTGCCAGCAGCCCTAACTTGGGACTAGCGGGAGAGGCCGGGGAGCTGTTTTTT. The whole variable domain, filled in from reference TRBV9 and TRBJ2-2, reads DSGVTQTPKHLITATGQRVTLRCSPRSGDLSVYWYQQSLDQGLQFLIQYYNGEERAKGNILERFSAQQFPDLHSELNLSSLELGDSALYFCASSPNLGLAGEAGELFFGEGSRLTVL.

The chain joins TRBV7-3 to TRBJ2-1; 11 nucleotides agree with TRBD2. With 3 bases clipped from V and 2 bases from J, the junction kept 3 bases outside the gene matches. The CDR3 spans 16 residues. CDR1 and CDR2 from the germline V gene are SGHTA and FQGTGA. In DNA, the CDR3 is TGTGCCAGCAGCTTCGGGACTAGCGGCGCCTACAATGAGCAGTTCTTC. Translated: CASSFGTSGAYNEQFF.

This chain links TRBV2 with TRBJ2-5; D remains unclear. The CDR3 runs 13 residues. Per the germline V gene, CDR1 is SNHLY and CDR2 is FYNNEI. Trimming took off 7 bases at V and 2 bases at J, with 11 bases between the two ends. CDR3 in amino acids: CASINREQETQYF. Here the CDR3 DNA reads TGTGCCAGCATTAACAGAGAGCAAGAGACCCAGTACTTC.

The chain is built from TRBV29-1 and TRBJ1-1; D is unresolved. V lost 6 bases and J 4 bases, leaving 9 bases between the germline ends. Germline CDR1 and CDR2: SQVTM and ANQGSEA. This CDR3 region has 11 residues. The CDR3 DNA is TGCAGCGTCCGGTATGGCACTGAAGCTTTCTTT. It yields the protein CSVRYGTEAFF. Together with reference TRBV29-1 and TRBJ1-1, the CDR3 gives the full variable domain: SAVISQKPSRDICQRGTSLTIQCQVDSQVTMMFWYRQQPGQSLTLIATANQGSEATYESGFVIDKFPISRPNLTFSTLTVSNMSPEDSSIYLCSVRYGTEAFFGQGTRLTVV.

V gene TRBV4-3 combines with J gene TRBJ1-1; TRBD1 agrees at 7 bases. With V trimmed by 3 bases and J by 1 base, 5 bases remained unmatched. Germline V gene sequence: CDR1 LGHNA, CDR2 YSLEER. CDR3 length equals 15 residues. The CDR3 DNA reads as TGCGCCAGCAGCCAGGACAGGTCTGGGAACACTGAAGCTTTCTTT. This codes for CASSQDRSGNTEAFF.

The J gene is TRBJ2-4, the V gene TRBV9, with TRBD1 matching over 9 bases. The V segment lost 3 bases and the J segment 5 bases; nucleotides outside the gene matches: 9. Germline loops: CDR1 SGDLS, CDR2 YYNGEE. CDR3 size: 16 residues. CDR3 sequence reads: CASSAQDRGPENIQYF. As DNA, the CDR3 is TGTGCCAGCAGCGCCCAGGACAGGGGTCCGGAAAACATTCAGTACTTC.

As for this clone: A junction boundary mismatches the germline segment, possibly from a read error. The chain joins TRBV28 to TRBJ1-6; 7 bases line up with TRBD1. Looked up from germline, CDR1 is MDHEN and CDR2 is SYDVKM. CDR3 length: 15 amino acids. CDR3 DNA sequence: TGTGCCAGCAGTGATCGACAGGGCTATAATTCACTCCTCCACTTT. Residues: CASSDRQGYNSLLHF.

The chain is built from TRBV5-1 and TRBJ2-5, with 13 bases lining up with TRBD2. The CDR3 sequence is 17 residues long. Germline V CDR1 and CDR2: SGHRS, YFSETQ. The junction had 5 bases not matched to a gene; V was cut back by 1 base and J by 2 bases. CDR3 protein: CASSLTPGLAGQETQYF. CDR3 DNA sequence: TGCGCCAGCAGCTTGACTCCGGGACTAGCGGGGCAAGAGACCCAGTACTTC.

This sequence joins TRBV19 and TRBJ1-2; D is perhaps TRBD1 (5 bases). Germline lookup yields CDR1 LNHDA and CDR2 SQIVND (reference sequence). With 5 bases removed from V and 2 bases from J, the gap between germline ends came to 12 bases. The CDR3 length is 14 residues. This CDR3 reads CASSGDFLNYGYTF. The CDR3 nucleotides are TGTGCCAGTAGTGGGGACTTTTTAAACTATGGCTACACCTTC.

V and J are TRBV30 and TRBJ1-5; 8 nucleotides match TRBD1. Losses at the gene ends were 6 bases for V and 6 bases for J; bases not matched to a gene: 10. The germline gives CDR1 GTSNPN, CDR2 SVGIG (reference sequence). CDR3 length: 14 residues. The CDR3 nucleotides are TGTGCCTGTGACTTAGCAGGGGGCGGTCAGCCCCAGCATTTT. As protein: CACDLAGGGQPQHF. The full variable domain, in which reference TRBV30 and TRBJ1-5 provide the parts outside the CDR3, is SQTIHQWPATLVQPVGSPLSLECTVEGTSNPNLYWYRQAAGRGLQLLFYSVGIGQISSEVPQNLSASRPQDRQFILSSKKLLLSDSGFYLCACDLAGGGQPQHFGDGTRLSIL.

The V and J genes are TRBV10-3 and TRBJ1-3; D gene uncertain. Germline V lookup: CDR1 ENHRY, CDR2 SYGVKD. CDR3 length equals 15 residues. V dropped 0 bases and J dropped 0 bases, with 6 bases sitting between them. This chain's CDR3 is CAISESTSSGNTIYF. In DNA, the CDR3 is TGTGCCATCAGTGAGTCGACTAGCTCTGGAAACACCATATATTTT.

The chain combines TRBV6-5 with TRBJ2-3, with 7 positions matching TRBD1. Germline CDR1 is MNHEY and CDR2 is SVGAGI. Germline trimming cut 4 bases from V and 5 bases from J; bases unmatched to any gene: 12. This CDR3 comprises 16 residues. CDR3 sequence (DNA): TGTGCCAGCAGTTTCACGACAGGGTTCGGAATAGATACGCAGTATTTT. Amino acid sequence: CASSFTTGFGIDTQYF.

Note on this clone: An end of the junction does not agree with germline; a read error may underlie this. Within the sample, other DNA sequences also encode this same CDR3. J is TRBJ1-4 and V is TRBV27; TRBD1 matches 10 bases. The CDR3 consists of 14 residues. Per germline, CDR1 MNHEY and CDR2 SMNVEV (reference sequence). The CDR3 region has the DNA TGTGCTAGCAGCCCGGGACAGGGGAATGAAAAACTGTTTTTT. Protein: CASSPGQGNEKLFF.

The chain joins TRBV27 to TRBJ2-1; TRBD2 aligns across 7 bases. Germline loops: CDR1 MNHEY, CDR2 SMNVEV (reference sequence). V was clipped by 5 bases and J by 5 bases; unmatched bases: 12. The CDR3 has 16 residues. For the CDR3, the DNA is TGTGCCAGCAGTCCCCCACCCGGGACTATTAACAATGAGCAGTTCTTC. Translation: CASSPPPGTINNEQFF.

DNA of the CDR3: TGTGCCAGTTATAGGGACAGCTCCTACGAGCAGTACTTC. Protein product: CASYRDSSYEQYF. The chain recombines TRBV2 with TRBJ2-7; 7 bases are shared with TRBD1. The germline V gene has CDR1 SNHLY and CDR2 FYNNEI. This CDR3 has 13 residues. V lost 9 bases, J lost 0 bases, and 5 bases stayed unmatched.

The V and J genes are TRBV20-1 and TRBJ2-1; possible D gene TRBD2, 6 bases. Germline CDR1 reads DFQATT; CDR2 reads SNEGSKA (reference sequence). The CDR3 runs to 10 residues. Trimming took 8 bases from V and 9 from J, leaving 11 bases between them. CDR3 residues: CSPREIEQFF. The CDR3 nucleotides read TGCAGTCCGCGGGAAATTGAGCAGTTCTTC.